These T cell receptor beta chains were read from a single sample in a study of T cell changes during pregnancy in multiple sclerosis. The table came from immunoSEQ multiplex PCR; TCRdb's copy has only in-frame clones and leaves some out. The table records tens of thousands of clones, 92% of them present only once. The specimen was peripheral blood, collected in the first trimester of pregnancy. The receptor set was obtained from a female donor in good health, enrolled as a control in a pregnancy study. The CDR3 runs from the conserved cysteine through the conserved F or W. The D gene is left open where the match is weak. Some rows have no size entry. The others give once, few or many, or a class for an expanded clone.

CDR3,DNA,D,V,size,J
CASGQTYEQYF,TGTGCCAGCGGGCAGACCTACGAGCAGTACTTC,NA,TRBV27,NA,TRBJ2-7
CASSGPTGGKSEQYF,TGTGCCAGCAGTGGTCCCACAGGTGGCAAGAGCGAGCAGTACTTC,NA,TRBV2,NA,TRBJ2-7
CASSFVGGAGGGYDEQFF,TGCGCCAGCAGCTTCGTAGGGGGTGCGGGAGGAGGTTACGATGAGCAGTTCTTC,TRBD2,TRBV5-1,NA,TRBJ2-1
CASSLERVNTEAFF,TGTGCCAGCAGCCTTGAGAGGGTGAACACTGAAGCTTTCTTT,NA,TRBV7-9,NA,TRBJ1-1
CASSLGTSGYEQYF,TGCGCCAGCAGCCTGGGGACTAGCGGATACGAGCAGTACTTC,TRBD2,TRBV4-1,NA,TRBJ2-7
CASSPGQGVSYEQYF,TGTGCCAGCAGCCCTGGACAGGGAGTTTCCTACGAGCAGTACTTC,TRBD1,TRBV2,once,TRBJ2-7
CSVVELGPGGVTDTQYF,TGCAGCGTTGTAGAGCTGGGACCGGGAGGAGTCACAGATACGCAGTATTTT,TRBD2,TRBV29-1,NA,TRBJ2-3
CASSYTGSGNTGELFF,TGTGCCAGCAGCTATACGGGATCCGGAAACACCGGGGAGCTGTTTTTT,NA,TRBV7-6,NA,TRBJ2-2
CASSQDQGAGVYGYTF,TGCGCCAGCAGCCAAGATCAGGGGGCTGGGGTCTATGGCTACACCTTC,TRBD1,TRBV4-1,NA,TRBJ1-2
CASSPPGQGDQPQHF,TGTGCCAGCAGCCCACCCGGACAGGGGGATCAGCCCCAGCATTTT,TRBD1,TRBV6-6,NA,TRBJ1-5
CASSQEGRGLYGQYF,TGCGCCAGCAGCCAAGAAGGTAGGGGATTGTATGGGCAGTACTTC,NA,TRBV4-1,NA,TRBJ2-7
CSVEGQGANNEQFF,TGCAGCGTTGAAGGACAGGGGGCAAACAATGAGCAGTTCTTC,TRBD1,TRBV29-1,NA,TRBJ2-1
CSIPAFGTGGSGYTF,TGCAGCATACCCGCCTTCGGGACAGGTGGGAGCGGCTACACCTTC,TRBD1,TRBV29-1,NA,TRBJ1-2
CASSGTDSNQPQHF,TGTGCCAGCAGTGGGACTGATAGCAATCAGCCCCAGCATTTT,NA,TRBV25-1,NA,TRBJ1-5
CASSQNQREGDTQYF,TGCGCCAGCAGCCAGAATCAGCGGGAGGGAGATACGCAGTATTTT,TRBD2,TRBV4-1,NA,TRBJ2-3
CASSSQQGGEQFF,TGTGCCAGCAGTTCCCAGCAAGGGGGTGAGCAGTTCTTC,NA,TRBV2,NA,TRBJ2-1
CASSLTGRNSPLHF,TGTGCCAGCAGCTTGACAGGGCGGAATTCACCCCTCCACTTT,NA,TRBV5-4,NA,TRBJ1-6
CASSSWTSRLSYNEQFF,TGTGCCAGCAGCTCTTGGACTAGCCGACTCTCCTACAATGAGCAGTTCTTC,TRBD2,TRBV5-4,NA,TRBJ2-1
CASRRTSGSLYEQYF,TGTGCCAGCAGGAGGACTAGCGGGAGTTTGTACGAGCAGTACTTC,TRBD2,TRBV7-2,NA,TRBJ2-7
CASIRGTHQETQYF,TGTGCCAGCATACGGGGGACTCACCAAGAGACCCAGTACTTC,NA,TRBV2,NA,TRBJ2-5
CASSQRQAGNQPQHF,TGTGCCAGCAGTCAGAGACAGGCTGGCAATCAGCCCCAGCATTTT,NA,TRBV27,NA,TRBJ1-5
CASSLTGWTGETQYF,TGTGCCAGCAGCCTCACAGGTTGGACAGGGGAGACCCAGTACTTC,TRBD1,TRBV11-3,NA,TRBJ2-5
CASSLGFRGRYNEQFF,TGTGCCAGCAGCTTAGGGTTCAGGGGGCGGTACAATGAGCAGTTCTTC,TRBD1,TRBV7-6,NA,TRBJ2-1
CASSQTRVREKLFF,TGCGCCAGCAGCCAAACTCGGGTCCGTGAAAAACTGTTTTTT,NA,TRBV4-1,NA,TRBJ1-4
CASNLGNEQFF,TGTGCCAGCAACCTAGGCAATGAGCAGTTCTTC,NA,TRBV27,NA,TRBJ2-1
CASSVASGNYGYTF,TGTGCCAGCAGCGTCGCCTCGGGGAACTATGGCTACACCTTC,NA,TRBV5-4,NA,TRBJ1-2
CASSLLTGSADTQYF,TGTGCCAGCAGTTTACTGACAGGGTCAGCAGATACGCAGTATTTT,TRBD1,TRBV27,NA,TRBJ2-3
CASSLGPRGAVGNTIYF,TGTGCCAGCAGCTTAGGCCCCAGGGGGGCTGTTGGAAACACCATATATTTT,TRBD1,TRBV7-7,NA,TRBJ1-3
CASSEGGTSIGELFF,TGTGCCAGCAGTGAAGGGGGGACTAGCATCGGGGAGCTGTTTTTT,TRBD2,TRBV2,NA,TRBJ2-2
CASSPTSGSVSEQFF,TGTGCCAGCAGTCCCACTAGCGGGAGTGTGAGTGAGCAGTTCTTC,TRBD2,TRBV14,NA,TRBJ2-1
CASSVRWWQFF,TGTGCCAGCAGCGTGAGGTGGTGGCAGTTCTTC,NA,TRBV21-1,NA,TRBJ2-1
CASSPPGGTEAFF,TGTGCCAGCAGCCCCCCAGGGGGGACTGAAGCTTTCTTT,TRBD1,TRBV7-6,NA,TRBJ1-1
CASSLQGTDTQYF,TGTGCCAGCAGCCTCCAGGGCACAGATACGCAGTATTTT,NA,TRBV7-9,NA,TRBJ2-3
CASSSQGRITGELFF,TGTGCCAGCAGCTCCCAGGGGCGCATCACCGGGGAGCTGTTTTTT,NA,TRBV7-2,NA,TRBJ2-2
CASSPGQMNTEAFF,TGTGCCAGCAGCCCGGGACAGATGAACACTGAAGCTTTCTTT,TRBD1,TRBV7-9,NA,TRBJ1-1
CASSQQQGSYEQYF,TGTGCCAGCAGCCAACAACAGGGATCCTACGAGCAGTACTTC,NA,TRBV7-2,NA,TRBJ2-7
CASSLSRPSSGNTIYF,TGTGCCAGCAGTTTATCGCGTCCGAGCTCTGGAAACACCATATATTTT,NA,TRBV28,NA,TRBJ1-3
CASSLITGGNQPQHF,TGTGCCAGCAGTTTAATAACCGGGGGAAATCAGCCCCAGCATTTT,NA,TRBV28,NA,TRBJ1-5
CASSKTGQNYNEQFF,TGCGCCAGCAGCAAAACAGGGCAGAACTACAATGAGCAGTTCTTC,NA,TRBV5-1,NA,TRBJ2-1
CASSRGSYEQYF,TGTGCCAGCAGCAGGGGCTCCTACGAGCAGTACTTC,NA,TRBV5-4,NA,TRBJ2-7
CASSPRGTANEKLFF,TGCGCCAGCAGCCCCCGTGGGACAGCTAATGAAAAACTGTTTTTT,TRBD1,TRBV5-1,NA,TRBJ1-4
CASSLAWAKETQYF,TGTGCCAGCAGCTTAGCGTGGGCTAAAGAGACCCAGTACTTC,NA,TRBV7-6,NA,TRBJ2-5
CASGLGTDTDTQYF,TGTGCCAGTGGTCTCGGGACAGATACAGATACGCAGTATTTT,TRBD1,TRBV7-9,NA,TRBJ2-3
CASSLGVTSSSNTQYF,TGCGCCAGCAGCTTGGGTGTGACTAGTTCTTCGAATACGCAGTATTTT,NA,TRBV5-1,NA,TRBJ2-3
CASSLVITEAFF,TGTGCCAGCAGTCTAGTCATCACTGAAGCTTTCTTT,NA,TRBV28,NA,TRBJ1-1
CASSERGNTIYF,TGTGCCAGCAGTGAGAGGGGAAACACCATATATTTT,NA,TRBV2,NA,TRBJ1-3
CASSTGIGTEAFF,TGTGCCAGCAGTACAGGGATCGGCACTGAAGCTTTCTTT,NA,TRBV6-5,NA,TRBJ1-1
CASRGDYTNTGELFF,TGTGCCAGCAGGGGGGACTACACGAACACCGGGGAGCTGTTTTTT,TRBD2,TRBV2,NA,TRBJ2-2
CASSPTKGDTEAFF,TGTGCCAGCTCACCGACCAAGGGAGACACTGAAGCTTTCTTT,NA,TRBV18,NA,TRBJ1-1
CASFLRLADRDYEQYF,TGTGCCAGCTTCTTGAGATTGGCGGACAGAGACTACGAGCAGTACTTC,NA,TRBV27,NA,TRBJ2-7